Sequencing of this T cell receptor (beta chain) was carried out in a study of OX40 agonist ivuxolimab in advanced cancers. Study in general: Prior therapy, whether anti-PD-1, anti-PD-L1 or anti-CTLA-4, was allowed, and 40% had some.

Some clones are missing from TCRdb's copy, which holds only in-frame ones; the method was immunoSEQ multiplex PCR. The sample lists around 60,000 clones, around 89% occurring once. The V gene's germline CDR1 is MDHEN and CDR2 SYDVKM. This CDR3 spans 16 amino acids. J was trimmed by 0 bases and V by 5 bases; bases with no gene match: 9. The material sequenced was CD4+ or CD8+ T cells sorted from blood, taken in a trial of the OX40 agonist ivuxolimab. The chain combines TRBV28 with TRBJ1-1; 7 positions agree with TRBD1. The receptor comes from an adult with an advanced solid tumor such as melanoma, head and neck, liver or kidney cancer. DNA for the CDR3: TGTGCCAGCAGTCCAGGGACAGCCGATATGAACACTGAAGCTTTCTTT. Residues: CASSPGTADMNTEAFF.